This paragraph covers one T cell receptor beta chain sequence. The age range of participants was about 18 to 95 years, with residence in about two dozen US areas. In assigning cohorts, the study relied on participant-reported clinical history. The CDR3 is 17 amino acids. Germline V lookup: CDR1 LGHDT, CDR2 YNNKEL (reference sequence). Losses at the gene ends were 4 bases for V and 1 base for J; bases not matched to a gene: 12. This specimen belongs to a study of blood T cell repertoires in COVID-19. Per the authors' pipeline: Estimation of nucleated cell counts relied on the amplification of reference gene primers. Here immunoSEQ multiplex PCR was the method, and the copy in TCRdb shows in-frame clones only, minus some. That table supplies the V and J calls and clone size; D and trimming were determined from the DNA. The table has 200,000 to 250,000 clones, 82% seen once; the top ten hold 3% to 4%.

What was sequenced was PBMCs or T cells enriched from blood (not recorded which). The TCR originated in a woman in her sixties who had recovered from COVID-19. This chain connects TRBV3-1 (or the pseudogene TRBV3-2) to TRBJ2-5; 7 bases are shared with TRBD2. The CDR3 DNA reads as TGTGCCAGCAGCCCCAGGGAGGGCCTGCTCCGCCAAGAGACCCAGTACTTC. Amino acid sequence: CASSPREGLLRQETQYF.